The subject of this entry is one T cell receptor beta chain. The antigen is undetermined. TCRdb's copy holds only in-frame clones and misses some; the assay was immunoSEQ multiplex PCR. The repertoire holds 150,000 to 200,000 clones, with around 92% as singletons. This record belongs to a study of T cell responses to AZD1222 COVID-19 vaccine. With 5 bases removed from V and 5 bases from J, the gap between germline ends came to 16 bases. The CDR3 runs 14 residues. Germline V gene data show CDR1 as MNHEY and CDR2 as SMNVEV (reference sequence). Study-level points and caveats: Nearly half of unique spike-specific TCRs reportedly avoided B.1.351 and B.1.1.7 mutated regions. Clonal diversity may have been underestimated in mostly white British donors.

The sequence was obtained from an adult in good health. Sequences were derived from peripheral blood, sampled on day 0 of AZD1222 vaccination. The V and J genes are TRBV27 and TRBJ2-7; D not certain. The DNA of the CDR3 is TGTGCCAGCAGTACCTTTGGGCCGGCGGACGAGCAGTACTTC. Translation gives CASSTFGPADEQYF.